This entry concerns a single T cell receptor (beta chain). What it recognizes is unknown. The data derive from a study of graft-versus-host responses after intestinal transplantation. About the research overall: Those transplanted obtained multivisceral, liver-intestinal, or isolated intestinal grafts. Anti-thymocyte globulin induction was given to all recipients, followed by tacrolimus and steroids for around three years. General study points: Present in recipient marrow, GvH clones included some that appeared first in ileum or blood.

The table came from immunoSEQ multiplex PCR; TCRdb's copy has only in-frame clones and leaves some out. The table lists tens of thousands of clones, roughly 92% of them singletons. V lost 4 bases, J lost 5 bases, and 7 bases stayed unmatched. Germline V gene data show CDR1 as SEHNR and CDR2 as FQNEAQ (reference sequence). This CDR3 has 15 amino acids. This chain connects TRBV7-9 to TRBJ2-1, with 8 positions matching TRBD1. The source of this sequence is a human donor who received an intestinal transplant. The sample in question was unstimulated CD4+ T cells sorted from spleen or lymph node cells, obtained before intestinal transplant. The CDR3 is CASSSGTGKDNEQFF. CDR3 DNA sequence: TGTGCCAGCAGCTCCGGGACAGGCAAAGACAATGAGCAGTTCTTC.